The 9 T cell receptor beta chains below were found in one sample sequenced in a study of blood T cell repertoires in COVID-19. Data came from immunoSEQ multiplex PCR; TCRdb stores just in-frame clones and leaves some out. This sample has some 97,000 clones, with over 75% found just once. The sequenced sample consisted of peripheral blood. These receptors were collected from a human donor in a cohort sampled during active COVID-19.

The rearrangement uses TRBV5-4 and TRBJ2-3, with D maybe TRBD2 (5 bases). This CDR3 region has 14 residues. Trimming stripped 6 bases from V and 0 bases from J, with 11 bases between. The germline CDR1 and CDR2 sequences are SGHNT and YYREEE (reference sequence). DNA of the CDR3: TGTGCCAGCACCGATCCTAGCAGCACAGATACGCAGTATTTT. This translates into CASTDPSSTDTQYF.

This chain links TRBV30 with TRBJ2-1; 7 bases map to TRBD2. The germline CDR1 and CDR2 sequences are GTSNPN and SVGIG (reference sequence). The CDR3 is 15 residues long. The V gene end was trimmed by 0 bases and the J gene end by 2 bases; junction bases not matched to a gene: 4. The CDR3 sequence: CAWSVGGRAYNEQFF. The CDR3 coding sequence is TGTGCCTGGAGTGTAGGTGGGAGGGCCTACAATGAGCAGTTCTTC.

The rearrangement links TRBV7-8 to TRBJ2-7; 8 bases align to TRBD2. V dropped 0 bases and J dropped 2; count of bases not matched to a gene: 9. Germline V gene sequence: CDR1 SGHVS, CDR2 FQNEAQ. CDR3 length: 17 residues. This CDR3 is CASSLAFGSGEAYEQYF. The CDR3 DNA sequence: TGTGCCAGCAGCTTAGCTTTTGGTAGCGGGGAGGCCTACGAGCAGTACTTC.

This clone was detected only once. The chain employs TRBV6-5 and TRBJ1-1; 9 bases match TRBD1. The V and J ends lost 9 bases and 6 bases, in that order; junction bases with no gene match: 14. Germline CDR1 and CDR2: MNHEY and SVGAGI. The CDR3 length is 15 residues. CDR3 nucleotides: TGTGCCAGTAGAGGAACCGGGACAGGGAAACCTGAAGCTTTCTTT. The encoded protein is CASRGTGTGKPEAFF.

Here the CDR3 reads CASSLAGTAVYEQYF. DNA for the CDR3: TGTGCCAGCTCCCTGGCTGGGACAGCAGTCTACGAGCAGTACTTC. The V and J genes are TRBV18 and TRBJ2-7, with 7 positions matching TRBD1. The germline gives CDR1 KGHSH, CDR2 LQKENI. This CDR3 has 15 amino acids. Unmatched junction bases numbered 11, after V lost 6 bases and J lost 3 bases.

The J gene is TRBJ1-2, the V gene TRBV5-6; TRBD1 is a possible D gene (6 bases). Germline values: CDR1 SGHDT, CDR2 YYEEEE. This CDR3 has 14 residues. Trimming took 5 bases from V and 4 from J, leaving 15 bases between them. CDR3 DNA: TGTGCCAGCAGTCCCAGCGGGGGCATCTATGGCTACACCTTC. This encodes CASSPSGGIYGYTF.

V usage is TRBV4-3 and J usage is TRBJ2-3; D perhaps matches TRBD2 (5 bases). CDR3 size: 16 residues. Trimming stripped 1 base from V and 1 base from J, with 12 bases between. CDR1 and CDR2 (germline): LGHNA, YSLEER. CDR3 residues: CASSQGGAKGTDTQYF. In DNA form, the CDR3 reads TGCGCCAGCAGCCAAGGGGGAGCAAAGGGCACAGATACGCAGTATTTT.

The chain recombines TRBV10-3 with TRBJ1-3; D is possibly TRBD1 (6 bases). The germline CDR1 and CDR2 sequences are ENHRY and SYGVKD. V lost 3 bases and J lost 3, with 12 bases in between. The CDR3 is 15 residues long. The CDR3 nucleotides are TGTGCCATCAGTGATATGGCAGGGGTTGGAAACACCATATATTTT. Translating it yields CAISDMAGVGNTIYF.

The chain joins TRBV10-3 to TRBJ2-3; 10 bases fit TRBD2. The trim removed 7 bases at V and 4 bases at J, leaving 11 bases unmatched. Per germline, CDR1 ENHRY and CDR2 SYGVKD. This CDR3 has 16 amino acids. CDR3 in amino acids: CAITDMLAGVADTQYF. The CDR3 nucleotides read TGTGCCATCACCGACATGCTAGCGGGAGTGGCAGATACGCAGTATTTT.